The 20 T cell receptor beta chains reported below all come from one sample, sequenced in a study of T cells in Graves' hyperthyroidism and ophthalmopathy. TCR beta CDR3 regions were amplified from RNA. In the first-round RT-PCR of the TCR CDR3, the HTBI primer set was used. TCRdb analysed the multiplex PCR reads with MiXCR anew, one entry per CDR3 protein. The sample has about 400,000 distinct CDR3 sequences, over 12% seen once. Material: blood. The receptors were gathered from a man aged 18 to 30 with Graves' ophthalmopathy.

At least ten counts were recorded for this clonotype. The rearrangement joins TRBV20-1 to TRBJ1-1; D gene unclear. The CDR3 is 14 residues long. Per germline, CDR1 DFQATT and CDR2 SNEGSKA (reference sequence). V was clipped by 1 base and J by 0 bases, with 9 bases between them. The CDR3 bases are TGCAGTGCTAGAGTATCAGGAGTGAACACTGAAGCTTTCTTT. It codes for CSARVSGVNTEAFF.

Ten or more counts support this clonotype. V gene TRBV7-2 combines with J gene TRBJ2-4; 7 nucleotides line up with TRBD1. Germline CDR1 and CDR2: SGHTA and FQGNSA. The CDR3 totals 16 residues. With 5 bases clipped from V and 0 bases from J, the junction kept 7 bases outside the gene matches. The CDR3 loop reads CASSQRTGLAKNIQYF. The CDR3 nucleotides read TGTGCCAGCAGCCAGAGGACAGGACTAGCCAAAAACATTCAGTACTTC.

At least ten counts were recorded for this clonotype. Here the CDR3 DNA reads TGTGCCAGCAGAACCGGGACGGTAAGCTCCTACAATGAGCAGTTCTTC. Protein sequence: CASRTGTVSSYNEQFF. This sequence joins TRBV6-2 or TRBV6-3 and TRBJ2-1; D may correspond to TRBD1 or TRBD2 (5 bases each). V was cut by 6 bases and J by 0 bases, with 15 bases left in between. This CDR3 is 16 amino acids long. In germline, CDR1 is MNHEY, CDR2 SVGEGT.

A remark on this clonotype: A much larger clone lies a single base off, so this may be a read error. The gene calls are TRBV11-2 and TRBJ1-6; D perhaps matches TRBD1 (5 bases). Deletions cut 5 bases from V and 3 bases from J, with 8 bases between. The CDR3 length is 14 residues. Germline lookup yields CDR1 SGHAT and CDR2 FQNNGV. CDR3 amino acids: CASSGAIYNSPLHF. CDR3 DNA: TGTGCCAGCAGCGGGGCAATCTATAATTCACCCCTCCACTTT.

A few counts support this clonotype. This chain links TRBV7-6 with TRBJ2-5, with 8 bases that match TRBD2. The V segment lost 6 bases and the J segment 5 bases; nucleotides outside the gene matches: 14. The CDR3 is 16 residues long. Germline-derived CDR1 and CDR2 are SGHVS and FNYEAQ. In DNA, the CDR3 is TGTGCCAGCAGTTCAACCCATAGCGGGGAAGGGGAGACCCAGTACTTC. Protein product: CASSSTHSGEGETQYF.

The chain employs TRBV20-1 and TRBJ2-7; 10 nucleotides align to TRBD2. Trimming cost V 5 bases and J 3 bases; bases outside gene matches: 13. The germline gives CDR1 DFQATT, CDR2 SNEGSKA (reference sequence). This CDR3 is built from 16 residues. CDR3 in amino acids: CSAPTNLAGVYYEQYF. The CDR3 nucleotides read TGCAGTGCTCCCACGAACCTAGCGGGGGTATACTACGAGCAGTACTTC.

A few counts support this clonotype. This may be a read error, as it is one base from a much larger clone. The chain links TRBV5-4 to TRBJ2-1; 9 bases match TRBD1. This CDR3 has 15 amino acids. V shed 4 bases, J shed 3 bases, and the junction held 5 bases outside the gene matches. Per germline, CDR1 SGHNT and CDR2 YYREEE (reference sequence). The CDR3 DNA sequence: TGTGCCAGCAGCCCCTGGACAGGGGACTACAATGAGCAGTTCTTC. It is translated as CASSPWTGDYNEQFF.

This clonotype was seen a handful of times. The V call is TRBV27, the J call TRBJ2-5; maybe TRBD1 (6 bases). The germline V gene has CDR1 MNHEY and CDR2 SMNVEV (reference sequence). This CDR3 contains 14 residues. V shed 6 bases and J shed 5 bases, with 16 bases lying between them. The CDR3 is CASRRQALGETQYF. DNA for the CDR3: TGTGCCAGCAGGAGACAGGCGCTGGGGGAGACCCAGTACTTC.

This clonotype was picked up many times. The rearrangement links TRBV11-2 to TRBJ2-3, with D uncertain. Germline loops: CDR1 SGHAT, CDR2 FQNNGV. The ends were cut back, 0 bases at V and 2 bases at J, with 6 bases in the middle. The CDR3 has 14 amino acids. DNA of the CDR3: TGTGCCAGCAGCTTAGAACAGTCCACAGATACGCAGTATTTT. It yields the protein CASSLEQSTDTQYF.

This clonotype has at least ten counts. The V call is TRBV28, the J call TRBJ2-7; TRBD1 aligns across 7 bases. This CDR3 spans 13 amino acids. With V trimmed by 7 bases and J by 2 bases, 5 bases remained unmatched. CDR1 and CDR2 from the germline V gene are MDHEN and SYDVKM. This CDR3 is CASIGTEAYEQYF. The CDR3 DNA is TGTGCCAGCATCGGGACAGAAGCCTACGAGCAGTACTTC. Based on the CDR3 plus reference TRBV28 and TRBJ2-7, the full variable domain is DVKVTQSSRYLVKRTGEKVFLECVQDMDHENMFWYRQDPGLGLRLIYFSYDVKMKEKGDIPEGYSVSREKKERFSLILESASTNQTSMYLCASIGTEAYEQYFGPGTRLTVT.

This chain uses TRBV27 with TRBJ2-3; TRBD1 agrees at 7 bases. CDR3 length equals 17 residues. Trimming cost V 5 bases and J 2 bases; bases outside gene matches: 13. Germline assignment: CDR1 MNHEY and CDR2 SMNVEV (reference sequence). CDR3 protein: CASSPLGQNPFTDTQYF. The CDR3 DNA reads as TGTGCCAGCAGTCCCCTGGGACAGAACCCATTCACAGATACGCAGTATTTT.

The chain couples TRBV4-1 to TRBJ2-1; perhaps TRBD2 as D (7 bases). V was trimmed by 0 bases and J by 10 bases, leaving 19 bases between them. There are 16 residues in the CDR3. Per the germline V gene, CDR1 is MGHRA and CDR2 is YSYEKL. The CDR3 DNA follows: TGCGCCAGCAGCCAAGACGAAGCGGGACTCGGGGGCGAGCAGTTCTTC. It codes for CASSQDEAGLGGEQFF.

V usage is TRBV14 and J usage is TRBJ2-6; maybe TRBD1 (5 bases). In germline, CDR1 is SGHDN, CDR2 FVKESK. V lost 4 bases, J lost 0 bases, and 19 bases lay in between. The CDR3 runs 19 residues. The CDR3 reads CASSLPWGTANSGANVLTF. DNA for the CDR3: TGTGCCAGCAGCCTCCCATGGGGCACAGCCAACTCTGGGGCCAACGTCCTGACTTTC. The variable domain in full, completed from reference TRBV14 and TRBJ2-6, reads EAGVTQFPSHSVIEKGQTVTLRCDPISGHDNLYWYRRVMGKEIKFLLHFVKESKQDESGMPNNRFLAERTGGTYSTLKVQPAELEDSGVYFCASSLPWGTANSGANVLTFGAGSRLTVL.

V is TRBV11-2 and J is TRBJ2-7; the match to TRBD1 covers 8 bases. From germline, CDR1 is SGHAT and CDR2 FQNNGV. The J segment lost 1 base and the V segment lost 5 bases, leaving 4 bases of the junction unmatched. The CDR3 sequence is 14 residues long. CDR3 DNA sequence: TGTGCCAGCAGCCGACAGGGGACATCCTACGAGCAGTACTTC. It codes for CASSRQGTSYEQYF.

This clonotype was recorded many times. This chain uses TRBV5-1 with TRBJ1-1; tentative D call: TRBD1 (6 bases). The germline V gene encodes CDR1 SGHRS and CDR2 YFSETQ. The CDR3 is 17 amino acids. The V end lost 0 bases, the J end lost 3 bases, and 18 bases lay between the germline ends. The CDR3 DNA is TGCGCCAGCAGCTTGGAAGGGCAGGGGAGGGTTTACACTGAAGCTTTCTTT. It translates to CASSLEGQGRVYTEAFF.

This clonotype has a count of ten or more. This rearrangement joins TRBV10-3 to TRBJ2-5; possible D gene TRBD1, 6 bases. Germline assignment: CDR1 ENHRY and CDR2 SYGVKD. The CDR3 runs to 14 residues. V was trimmed by 5 bases and J by 3 bases, leaving 13 bases between them. The CDR3 DNA sequence: TGTGCCATCAGTAGGGGGTCCGGGGAAGAGACCCAGTACTTC. It codes for CAISRGSGEETQYF.

This chain joins TRBV6-1 and TRBJ1-4; weak D call: TRBD1 (5 bases). CDR1 MNHNS and CDR2 SASEGT come from the germline V gene. Trimming shortened V by 8 bases and J by 0 bases, and 22 bases separated the two germline ends. The CDR3 totals 18 residues. This CDR3 reads CASYFPPGRKATNEKLFF. The CDR3 DNA reads as TGTGCCAGCTACTTTCCCCCGGGACGGAAAGCAACTAATGAAAAACTGTTTTTT.

This clonotype turned up a few times. The chain recombines TRBV24-1 with TRBJ2-7, with TRBD1 identical over 9 bases. Germline V gene sequence: CDR1 KGHDR, CDR2 SFDVKD. The CDR3 has 13 amino acids. V was pared by 7 bases and J by 6 bases, with 6 bases of the junction left unmatched. CDR3 in amino acids: CATSTGGLVEQYF. For the CDR3, the DNA is TGTGCCACCAGCACAGGGGGCCTAGTCGAGCAGTACTTC.

Ten or more counts support this clonotype. The rearrangement uses TRBV12-3 or TRBV12-4 and TRBJ2-7, with D unclear. With 3 bases removed from V and 2 bases from J, the gap between germline ends came to 20 bases. The CDR3 has 17 residues. CDR3 coding DNA: TGTGCCAGCAGTTTTTCGGGTACCGGGTCTCAGGCCTACGAGCAGTACTTC. Translated, it gives CASSFSGTGSQAYEQYF.

This clonotype was detected only once. The chain carries TRBV3-1 and TRBJ2-3; 7 nucleotides line up with TRBD2. CDR1 and CDR2 (germline): LGHDT, YNNKEL (reference sequence). V was clipped by 1 base and J by 5 bases; unmatched bases: 12. The CDR3 covers 17 residues. The CDR3 DNA reads as TGTGCCAGCAGCCAAGTGACTCTAGCGGTGGTTGGAGATACGCAGTATTTT. It codes for CASSQVTLAVVGDTQYF.